These 16 T cell receptor beta chains originate from one sample sequenced in a study of follicular helper T cells after annual influenza vaccination. TCRdb's copy holds only in-frame clones and misses some; the assay was immunoSEQ multiplex PCR. This sample has about 9,900 clones; roughly four fifths occur once, and the top ten carry approximately 0.6%. Time point described: 2013-2014 season, 7 days after vaccination. The sample consisted of CXCR5- memory CD4+ T cells sorted from blood, taken 7 days after influenza vaccination. The receptor set was obtained from an adult who received the influenza vaccine.

V and J are TRBV28 and TRBJ1-5; D might be TRBD1 (5 bases). Per the germline V gene, CDR1 is MDHEN and CDR2 is SYDVKM. CDR3 size: 15 residues. Trimming stripped 1 base from V and 3 bases from J, with 10 bases between. The CDR3 protein is CASSLFEGVNQPQHF. The DNA for the CDR3 is TGTGCCAGCAGTTTATTCGAAGGGGTCAATCAGCCCCAGCATTTT.

This chain links TRBV2 with TRBJ2-6, with D perhaps TRBD1 (6 bases). Looked up from germline, CDR1 is SNHLY and CDR2 is FYNNEI. The CDR3 sequence is 14 residues long. V gave up 6 bases and J gave up 3 bases, with 9 bases separating them. CDR3: CASSGTSGANVLTF. The DNA of the CDR3 is TGTGCCAGCAGCGGGACAAGTGGGGCCAACGTCCTGACTTTC.

The chain links TRBV30 to TRBJ2-2; D may be TRBD2 (5 bases). From germline, CDR1 is GTSNPN and CDR2 SVGIG (reference sequence). The CDR3 runs 14 residues. V dropped 1 base and J dropped 7 bases, with 13 bases sitting between them. CDR3 in DNA: TGTGCCTGGAGTGCCCCAACGGCGGGCGGGGAGCTGTTTTTT. Encoded protein: CAWSAPTAGGELFF.

The V and J genes are TRBV28 and TRBJ1-2, with TRBD1 matching over 9 bases. V lost 5 bases, J lost 5 bases, and 6 bases stayed unmatched. The CDR3 extends over 14 amino acids. Germline values: CDR1 MDHEN, CDR2 SYDVKM. Here the CDR3 reads CASSVQGAGYGYTF. The CDR3 DNA is TGTGCCAGCAGTGTACAGGGGGCAGGGTATGGCTACACCTTC.

Written as DNA, the CDR3 is TGTGCCAGCAGTGTGGGACAGGGAGCGAGCACTAATGAAAAACTGTTTTTT. Translation gives CASSVGQGASTNEKLFF. V is TRBV6-1 and J is TRBJ1-4; 9 bases align to TRBD1. After removal of 4 bases from V and 2 bases from J, the junction contained 8 bases not matched to a gene. CDR3 size: 17 residues. Germline CDR1 and CDR2: MNHNS and SASEGT.

This clone was observed a single time. This chain links TRBV19 with TRBJ2-2; 9 bases are a match to TRBD2. From germline, CDR1 is LNHDA and CDR2 SQIVND (reference sequence). The CDR3 is 15 amino acids. The V and J ends lost 5 bases and 2 bases, in that order; junction bases with no gene match: 3. This CDR3 is CASSVTSGNTGELFF. DNA for the CDR3: TGTGCCAGTAGTGTGACTAGCGGTAACACCGGGGAGCTGTTTTTT.

The CDR3 here is CASSFTGTSDEQFF. DNA for the CDR3: TGTGCCAGCAGCTTCACCGGGACTAGTGATGAGCAGTTCTTC. V and J are TRBV7-2 and TRBJ2-1; 8 nucleotides align to TRBD2. Losses at the gene ends were 3 bases for V and 8 bases for J; bases not matched to a gene: 6. This CDR3 comprises 14 residues. Germline loops: CDR1 SGHTA, CDR2 FQGNSA.

The CDR3 protein is CSVRNRGRNQPQHF. The CDR3 nucleotides are TGCAGCGTTCGGAACCGGGGGCGCAATCAGCCCCAGCATTTT. This chain uses TRBV29-1 with TRBJ1-5, with D maybe TRBD1 (6 bases). The CDR3 covers 14 residues. Trimming removed 5 bases at V and 2 bases at J, with 13 bases between. Germline CDR1 SQVTM, CDR2 ANQGSEA.

This chain joins TRBV2 and TRBJ2-1; 10 nucleotides align to TRBD2. Germline V gene lookup returns CDR1 SNHLY and CDR2 FYNNEI. V gave up 8 bases and J gave up 0 bases; unmatched junction bases: 10. The CDR3 runs to 17 residues. The CDR3 spells CASGLAGVPSSYNEQFF. DNA for the CDR3: TGTGCCAGCGGGCTAGCGGGGGTTCCGAGCTCCTACAATGAGCAGTTCTTC. Filled out from reference TRBV2 and TRBJ2-1, the complete variable domain reads EPEVTQTPSHQVTQMGQEVILRCVPISNHLYFYWYRQILGQKVEFLVSFYNNEISEKSEIFDDQFSVERPDGSNFTLKIRSTKLEDSAMYFCASGLAGVPSSYNEQFFGPGTRLTVL.

J is TRBJ1-2 and V is TRBV6-5; D possibly corresponds to TRBD1 (5 bases). V lost 7 bases, J lost 8 bases, and 20 bases lay in between. CDR1 MNHEY and CDR2 SVGAGI come from the germline V gene. The length of the CDR3 is 14 residues. Written as DNA, the CDR3 is TGTGCCAGCATTGGCGGGGGAAGTTTCGACGGCTACACCTTC. It yields the protein CASIGGGSFDGYTF.

V and J are TRBV19 and TRBJ2-6; TRBD1 might be the D (6 bases). The CDR3 sequence is 17 residues long. CDR1 is LNHDA, CDR2 SQIVND, per germline (reference sequence). Deletions cut 6 bases from V and 0 bases from J, with 15 bases between. The CDR3 loop is CASSRRTTGSGANVLTF. In DNA, the CDR3 is TGTGCCAGTAGCCGACGGACGACAGGCTCTGGGGCCAACGTCCTGACTTTC.

The chain couples TRBV6-1 to TRBJ2-1; no clear D. Germline CDR1 is MNHNS and CDR2 is SASEGT. Trimming left V 1 base short and J 9 bases short, with 10 bases between. The CDR3 contains 13 residues. The CDR3 nucleotides are TGTGCCAGCAGTGAAGTAATCCGATTTGAGCAGTTCTTC. It specifies CASSEVIRFEQFF.

The chain combines TRBV2 with TRBJ2-1, with no clear D. This CDR3 contains 15 residues. Trimming pared 6 bases from V and 0 bases from J, leaving 12 bases between. Germline CDR1 SNHLY, CDR2 FYNNEI. CDR3 sequence: CASSSTTSSYNEQFF. CDR3 DNA sequence: TGTGCCAGCAGCAGCACGACAAGCTCCTACAATGAGCAGTTCTTC.

The V gene is TRBV6-1, the J gene TRBJ2-3, with 7 bases that match TRBD1. CDR3 size: 19 residues. The V and J ends lost 4 bases and 1 base, in that order; junction bases with no gene match: 17. Germline CDR1 and CDR2: MNHNS and SASEGT. The CDR3 reads CASSGRPGQQESRTDTQYF. The CDR3 DNA is TGTGCCAGCAGTGGGCGTCCGGGACAGCAAGAATCACGCACAGATACGCAGTATTTT.

The rearrangement joins TRBV7-2 to TRBJ2-5; D may be TRBD1 or TRBD2 (5 bases each). This CDR3 comprises 15 residues. Trimming left V 4 bases short and J 1 base short, with 13 bases between. Germline-derived CDR1 and CDR2 are SGHTA and FQGNSA. For the CDR3, the DNA is TGTGCCAGCAGCTCGCAGGCTGGGGGCCAAGAGACCCAGTACTTC. It is translated as CASSSQAGGQETQYF.

The genes are TRBV29-1 and TRBJ1-1; possible D gene TRBD1, 5 bases. Germline CDR1 SQVTM, CDR2 ANQGSEA. This CDR3 is built from 13 residues. V gave up 7 bases and J gave up 10 bases, with 22 bases separating them. The CDR3 sequence: CSASGSRGTPAFF. CDR3 coding DNA: TGCAGCGCCTCAGGGAGTCGTGGGACCCCAGCTTTCTTT.